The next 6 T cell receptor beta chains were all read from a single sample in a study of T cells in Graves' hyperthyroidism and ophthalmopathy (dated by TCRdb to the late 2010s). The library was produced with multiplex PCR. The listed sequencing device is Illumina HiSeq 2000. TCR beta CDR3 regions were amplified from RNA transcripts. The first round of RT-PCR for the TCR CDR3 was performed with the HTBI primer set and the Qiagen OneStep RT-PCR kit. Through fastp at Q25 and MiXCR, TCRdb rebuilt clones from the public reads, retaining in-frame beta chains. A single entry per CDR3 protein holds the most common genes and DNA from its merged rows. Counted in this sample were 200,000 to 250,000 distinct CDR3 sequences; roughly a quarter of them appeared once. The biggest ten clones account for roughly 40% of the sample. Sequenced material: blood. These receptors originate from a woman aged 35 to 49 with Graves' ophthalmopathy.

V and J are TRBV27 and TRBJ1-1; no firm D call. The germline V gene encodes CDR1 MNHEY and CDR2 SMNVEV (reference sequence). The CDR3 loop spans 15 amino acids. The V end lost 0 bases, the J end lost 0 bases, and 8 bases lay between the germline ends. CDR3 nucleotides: TGTGCCAGCAGTTTATCCCCATGGGTGAACACTGAAGCTTTCTTT. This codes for CASSLSPWVNTEAFF.

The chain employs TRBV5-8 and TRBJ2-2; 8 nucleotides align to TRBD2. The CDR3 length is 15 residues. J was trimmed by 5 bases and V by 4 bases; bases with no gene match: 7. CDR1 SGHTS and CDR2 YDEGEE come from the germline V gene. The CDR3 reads CASSRGAGVTGELFF. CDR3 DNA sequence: TGTGCCAGCAGCCGTGGAGCGGGAGTAACCGGGGAGCTGTTTTTT.

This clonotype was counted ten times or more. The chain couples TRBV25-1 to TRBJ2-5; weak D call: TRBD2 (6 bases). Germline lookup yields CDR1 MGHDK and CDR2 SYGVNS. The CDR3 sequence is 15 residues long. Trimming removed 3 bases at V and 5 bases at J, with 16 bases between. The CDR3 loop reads CASSDTAAGRETQYF. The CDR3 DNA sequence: TGTGCCAGCAGTGACACAGCGGCAGGGAGGGAGACCCAGTACTTC.

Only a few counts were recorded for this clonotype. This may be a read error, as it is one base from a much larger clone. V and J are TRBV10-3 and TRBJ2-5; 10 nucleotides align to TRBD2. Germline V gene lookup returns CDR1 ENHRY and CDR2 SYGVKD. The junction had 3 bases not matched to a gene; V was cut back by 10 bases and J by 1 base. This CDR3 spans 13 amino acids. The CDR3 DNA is TGTGCCACCGGGACTAGCGCCCAAGAGACCCAGTACTTC. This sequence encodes CATGTSAQETQYF.

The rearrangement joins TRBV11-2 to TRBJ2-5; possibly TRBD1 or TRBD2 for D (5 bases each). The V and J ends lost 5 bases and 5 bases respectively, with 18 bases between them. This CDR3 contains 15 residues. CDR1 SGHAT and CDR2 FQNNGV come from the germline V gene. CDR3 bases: TGTGCCAGCAGCCCAGAGTCCCGGGGCATTGAGACCCAGTACTTC. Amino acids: CASSPESRGIETQYF.

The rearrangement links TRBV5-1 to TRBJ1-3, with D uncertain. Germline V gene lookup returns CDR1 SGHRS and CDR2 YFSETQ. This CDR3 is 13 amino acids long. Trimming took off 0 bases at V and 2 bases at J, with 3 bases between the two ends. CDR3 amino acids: CASSLVPGNTIYF. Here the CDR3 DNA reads TGCGCCAGCAGCTTGGTTCCTGGAAACACCATATATTTT.